This T cell receptor beta chain was documented in a study of regulatory T cells in long-lasting Graves disease. The time point was: persistent/refractory GD, antithyroid drugs over 5 years with positive TRAb. PBMC RNA served as the TCR library source. The guidelines of the American Thyroid Association were the basis for diagnosing Graves' disease. This clonotype was counted ten times or more. Its antigen is as yet unknown. Study-wide findings and caveats: Thyroid tissue went unstudied; only peripheral blood was examined. Persistent disease samples used TRBV28, TRBJ1-2 and TRBJ2-5 preferentially. New patients shared 800 to 1,000 public clonotypes, fewer than the approximately 3,000 shared by persistent patients.

Arm-PCR of CDR3 regions with iRepertoire HTBI primers generated TCR beta libraries. TCRdb recomputed calls from the multiplex PCR reads with MiXCR, one row per CDR3 protein. This table has approximately 500,000 distinct CDR3 sequences, about 22% appearing once. The CDR3 is 15 residues long. V was cut by 5 bases and J by 5 bases, with 13 bases left in between. From germline, CDR1 is SGHVS and CDR2 FNYEAQ. Here the sequenced sample was peripheral blood mononuclear cells (PBMCs), taken when the disease was refractory, from a patient treated with antithyroid drugs. The clonotype comes from a female donor with Graves disease. V is TRBV7-6 and J is TRBJ1-6; a possible D gene is TRBD1 (6 bases). This CDR3 reads CASSPRQADNSPLHF. Here the CDR3 DNA reads TGTGCCAGCAGCCCTCGACAGGCAGATAATTCACCCCTCCACTTT.